This T cell receptor (beta chain) appears in the sequencing data of a study of shared clonotypes between healthy human individuals. Overall study results and limits: Sharing across four donors was seen in around 5.1% of naive CD4 clonotypes. Having only a few donors restricted how much genetic and exposure-history diversity was captured.

Method: immunoSEQ multiplex PCR; TCRdb's copy keeps in-frame clones and lacks some. The data show nearly 1,000,000 clones, more than 75% seen once. This clone was counted once. Antigen: not known. The CD4+ fraction was divided into a CD45RA+ naive subset and a CD45RA-negative memory subset. V dropped 5 bases and J dropped 4 bases, with 13 bases sitting between them. The germline CDR1 and CDR2 sequences are MNHNY and SVGAGI (reference sequence). This CDR3 spans 14 amino acids. The chain uses TRBV6-6 and TRBJ2-3, with D maybe TRBD2 (6 bases). The sample comprised memory CD4+ T cells sorted from blood. The sample's subset: CD45RA-negative fraction. The clonotype was recovered from a man between 18 and 29 years old in good health. CDR3 nucleotides: TGTGCCAGCAGTACTAGCCCAGCGGCAGATACGCAGTATTTT. Its translation: CASSTSPAADTQYF.